This T cell receptor (beta chain) is drawn from a study of T cells after yellow fever vaccination. About the research overall: For low cell numbers, libraries were made with SMART-Seq v4 Ultra Low Input.

V shed 5 bases and J shed 1 base, with 15 bases lying between them. The CDR3 covers 16 residues. Germline CDR1 is MDHEN and CDR2 is SYDVKM. TCRdb reanalysed the 5' RACE reads using MiXCR and keeps one entry per CDR3 protein. Counted here are roughly 260,000 distinct CDR3 sequences, under 15% occurring once; the ten biggest clones make up 0.45% to 0.65%. Study findings and constraints: Researchers report a weaker secondary response that nonetheless peaked faster, day 5 versus 15.

The sample holds many counts of this clonotype. What it binds is not known. The source was CD4+ T cells sorted from PBMCs, collected 45 days after the yellow fever booster vaccination. The receptor comes from a man aged 30 to 39 who received the YFV17D yellow fever vaccine. The V gene is TRBV28, the J gene TRBJ2-4; D is tentatively TRBD1 or TRBD2 (7 bases each). For the CDR3, the DNA is TGTGCCAGCAGTCTAGCGGCGACAGGGGCCAAAAACATTCAGTACTTC. Translation: CASSLAATGAKNIQYF.